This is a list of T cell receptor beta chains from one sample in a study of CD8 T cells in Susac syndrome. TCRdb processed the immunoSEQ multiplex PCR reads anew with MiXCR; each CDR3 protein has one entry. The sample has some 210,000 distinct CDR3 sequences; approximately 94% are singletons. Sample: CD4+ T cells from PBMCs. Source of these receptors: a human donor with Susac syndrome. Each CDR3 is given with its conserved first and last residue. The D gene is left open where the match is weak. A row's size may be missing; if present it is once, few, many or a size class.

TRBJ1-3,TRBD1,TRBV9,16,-,TGTGCCAGCAGCACGGGGGGACAGCGACCTGGGAACACCATATATTTT,CASSTGGQRPGNTIYF
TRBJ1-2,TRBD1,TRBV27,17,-,TGTGCCAGCAGTTTATACGGAACCTGGGACAGGGGCTATGGCTACACCTTC,CASSLYGTWDRGYGYTF
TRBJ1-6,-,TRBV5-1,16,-,TGCGCCAGCAGCTTGGACAGCCCGGCAAATTCCTCACCCCTCCACTTT,CASSLDSPANSSPLHF
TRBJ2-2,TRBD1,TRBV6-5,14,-,TGTGCCAGCAGTCTAGATCAGGGGGCAGGGGAGCTGTTTTTT,CASSLDQGAGELFF
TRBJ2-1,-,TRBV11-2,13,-,TGTGCCAGCAGCTTAGAAAGGTGGTATGAGCAGTTCTTC,CASSLERWYEQFF
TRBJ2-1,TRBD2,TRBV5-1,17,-,TGCGCCAGCAGCTACTTAGCGGGGGGCAACTCCTACAATGAGCAGTTCTTC,CASSYLAGGNSYNEQFF
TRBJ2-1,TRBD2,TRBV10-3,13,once,TGTGCCATTCGCACTAGCGGGGACAATGAGCAGTTCTTC,CAIRTSGDNEQFF
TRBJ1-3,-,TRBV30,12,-,TGTGCCTGGAGCGCCACCCCGGACACCATATATTTT,CAWSATPDTIYF
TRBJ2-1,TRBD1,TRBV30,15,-,TGTGCCTGGAGTCCGGGGACAGACGCCTACAATGAGCAGTTCTTC,CAWSPGTDAYNEQFF
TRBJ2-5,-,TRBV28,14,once,TGTGCCAGCAGTTTCGGCAGGGAACAAGAGACCCAGTACTTC,CASSFGREQETQYF
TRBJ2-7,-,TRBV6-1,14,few,TGTGCCACCTGGGGCCAGGGGCACTCCTACGAGCAGTACTTC,CATWGQGHSYEQYF
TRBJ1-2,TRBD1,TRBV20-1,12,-,TGCAGTGCTAGACTTATGACAGGGAGCTACACCTTC,CSARLMTGSYTF
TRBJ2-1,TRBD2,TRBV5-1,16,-,TGCGCCAGCAGCTTGGAAGGCGGGGGGGCCTTTAATGAGCAGTTCTTC,CASSLEGGGAFNEQFF
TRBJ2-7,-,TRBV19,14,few,TGTGCCAGTAGTATGAACCCTCGGGCCGACGAGCAGTACTTC,CASSMNPRADEQYF
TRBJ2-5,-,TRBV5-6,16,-,TGTGCCAGCAGCCTAGTTAACGGCGGGGACCAAGAGACCCAGTACTTC,CASSLVNGGDQETQYF
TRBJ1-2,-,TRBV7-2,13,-,TGTGCCAGCAGACTCCCATCTGACTATGGCTACACCTTC,CASRLPSDYGYTF
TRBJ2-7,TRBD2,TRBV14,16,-,TGTGCCAGCAGCCAAGATAATAGCGGGTCCCCCTACGAGCAGTACTTC,CASSQDNSGSPYEQYF
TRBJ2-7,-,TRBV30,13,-,TGTGCCTGGAGTAAGGTAGGCTCCTACGAGCAGTACTTC,CAWSKVGSYEQYF
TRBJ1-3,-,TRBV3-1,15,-,TGTGCCAGCAGCCAAGTGGCCACGGGAGGAAACACCATATATTTT,CASSQVATGGNTIYF
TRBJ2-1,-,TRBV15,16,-,TGTGCCACCAGCAGGATGCTTCTGGACAGTAACAATGAGCAGTTCTTC,CATSRMLLDSNNEQFF
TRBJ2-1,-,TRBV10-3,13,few,TGTGCCTCTCGCGGTAGCAGCTACAATGAGCAGTTCTTC,CASRGSSYNEQFF
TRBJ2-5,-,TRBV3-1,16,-,TGTGCCAGCAGCCAAGACCTCGGGATGGGAAGGGAGACCCAGTACTTC,CASSQDLGMGRETQYF
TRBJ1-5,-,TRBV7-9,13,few,TGTGCCAGCAGCTTATGGGGGGATCAGCCCCAGCATTTT,CASSLWGDQPQHF
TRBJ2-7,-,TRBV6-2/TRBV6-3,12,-,TGTGCCACGGGCCCAGAGGAGGACGAGCAGTACTTC,CATGPEEDEQYF
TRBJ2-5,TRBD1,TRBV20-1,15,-,TGCAGTGCTAGAGATCGGGGGACAGGGAAAGAGACCCAGTACTTC,CSARDRGTGKETQYF
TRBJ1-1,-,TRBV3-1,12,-,TGTGCCAGCAGCCCCCTCGAGGGAGGTGCTTTCTTT,CASSPLEGGAFF
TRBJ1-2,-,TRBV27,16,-,TGTGCCAGCAGTTTGCAAGGTTGGGGACTTAACTATGGCTACACCTTC,CASSLQGWGLNYGYTF
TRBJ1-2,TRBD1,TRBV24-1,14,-,TGTGCCACCAGTGCGGGACAGGGGGCGAGCGGCTACACCTTC,CATSAGQGASGYTF
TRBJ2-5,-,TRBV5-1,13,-,TGCGCCAGCAGCTTACAGGGTTTAGAGACCCAGTACTTC,CASSLQGLETQYF
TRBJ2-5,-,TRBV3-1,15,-,TGTGCCAGCAGCCAACCAGGGGCGAGTCAAGAGACCCAGTACTTC,CASSQPGASQETQYF
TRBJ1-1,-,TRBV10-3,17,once,TGTGCCATCAGTGAGTCGCGGATGAGGGGGATGAACACTGAAGCTTTCTTT,CAISESRMRGMNTEAFF
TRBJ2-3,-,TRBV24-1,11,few,TGTGCCACCAGTGATCCAGATACGCAGTATTTT,CATSDPDTQYF
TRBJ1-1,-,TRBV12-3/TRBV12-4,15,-,TGTGCCAGCAGTTTAGTAACCCCAGTGAACACTGAAGCTTTCTTT,CASSLVTPVNTEAFF
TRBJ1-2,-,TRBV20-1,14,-,TGCAGTGTTACCAGGGATTTGTCTTTCGATGGCTACACCTTC,CSVTRDLSFDGYTF
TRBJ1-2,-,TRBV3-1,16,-,TGTGCCAGCAGCCAAGGGAGACGCTGGACCTCCTATGGCTACACCTTC,CASSQGRRWTSYGYTF
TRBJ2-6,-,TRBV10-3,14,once,TGTGCCATACGTAAGGGCACTGGGGCCAACGTCCTGACTTTC,CAIRKGTGANVLTF
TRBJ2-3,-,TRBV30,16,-,TGTGCCTGGAGTTCTCTTGGCGGGTGGAGCACAGATACGCAGTATTTT,CAWSSLGGWSTDTQYF
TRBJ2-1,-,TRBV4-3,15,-,TGCGCCAGCAGCCAAGATACGGGGTACATAAATGAGCAGTTCTTC,CASSQDTGYINEQFF